This T cell receptor beta chain was sequenced for a study of naive and memory T cell subsets. Cells stained for CD3, CD4, CD8, CD45RA, CD27 and viability were sorted into four CD45RA/CD27 subsets. Overall study results and limits: Gini index rose across naive, CM, EM and EMRA in CD4 and CD8. Clonotypes here are unpaired alpha or beta chain sequences. Especially in CD8 cells, naive repertoires contained a few larger clonotypes, possibly CD45RA-re-expressing memory cells.

This clonotype was counted a few times. Its antigen is still unknown. The beta constant-region primer was an equimolar mix of two oligonucleotides covering TRBC1 and TRBC2. The ligated cDNA underwent four PCR rounds using SP2 and nested alpha and beta constant-region primers. A 12-nucleotide UMI and the SP2 primer were added to the cDNA 3' end by oligonucleotide ligation. From the UMI-ligation and nested PCR reads, TCRdb called clonotypes with MiXCR, one entry per CDR3 protein. The sample includes approximately 90,000 distinct CDR3 sequences, around 11% of them seen just once. Germline-derived CDR1 and CDR2 are DFQATT and SNEGSKA (reference sequence). The CDR3 is 14 amino acids. The ends were cut back, 1 base at V and 0 bases at J, with 9 bases in the middle.

The material sequenced was naive CD4+ T cells from blood. J is TRBJ1-2 and V is TRBV20-1; TRBD1 is a possible D gene (5 bases). This receptor was identified in a human donor in good health. The CDR3 DNA reads TGCAGTGCTAGAGGGGACGGAGCTAACTATGGCTACACCTTC. Encoded protein: CSARGDGANYGYTF.